This TCR beta chain is from a study of glioma-infiltrating T cells after dendritic cell vaccination. About the study: Dendritic cell vaccination trial patients had either newly diagnosed or recurrent glioblastoma. Patients received autologous tumor lysate-pulsed dendritic cell vaccination between about 2003 and 2012. Patients received three intradermal dendritic cell vaccine injections at biweekly intervals.

Trimming cost V 2 bases and J 5 bases, with 17 bases left between them. Germline assignment: CDR1 KGHSH and CDR2 LQKENI. The CDR3 is made up of 16 amino acids. The primer mix had 60 V beta and 13 J beta primers. The data were produced by immunoSEQ multiplex PCR, yet TCRdb's version contains in-frame clones alone and is incomplete. The table shows 40,000 to 60,000 clones, with roughly 87% occurring only once. The TCR comes from a human donor with glioblastoma. Sample: blood, taken before dendritic cell vaccination. V gene TRBV18 combines with J gene TRBJ2-3, with D maybe TRBD2 (7 bases). The CDR3 DNA reads as TGTGCCAGCTCACCAAAGGCGGGGGCCGGCCGAGATACGCAGTATTTT. Encoded protein: CASSPKAGAGRDTQYF.